These 27 T cell receptor beta chains came from one sample sequenced in a study of shared clonotypes between healthy human individuals. Generated by immunoSEQ multiplex PCR, the TCRdb table keeps only in-frame clones and is missing some. Among about 510,000 clones, around 79% were seen once, and the ten largest hold roughly 13%. Sequencing used PBMCs. These TCRs come from a woman in her 40s in good health. Some clones in this sample may be carry-over from other donors' samples.

This sequence joins TRBV27 and TRBJ2-5; D uncertain. V lost 3 bases, J lost 2 bases, and 10 bases lay in between. This CDR3 is 14 amino acids long. Germline V CDR1 and CDR2: MNHEY, SMNVEV (reference sequence). The CDR3, as DNA: TGTGCCAGCAGTTTGGGCCAACAACAAGAGACCCAGTACTTC. Translating gives CASSLGQQQETQYF.

This clone was detected a few times. This sequence joins TRBV14 and TRBJ1-1, with D perhaps TRBD1 (6 bases). Looked up from germline, CDR1 is SGHDN and CDR2 is FVKESK. This CDR3 is built from 16 residues. Trimming took off 0 bases at V and 5 bases at J, with 16 bases between the two ends. CDR3 DNA: TGTGCCAGCAGCCAAGATCGAGGGGGGCTAAGTACTGAAGCTTTCTTT. This codes for CASSQDRGGLSTEAFF.

The V gene is TRBV18, the J gene TRBJ2-7, with 7 bases that match TRBD1. J gave up 0 bases and V 3 bases, and 5 bases lay outside the gene matches. Germline loops: CDR1 KGHSH, CDR2 LQKENI. The CDR3 totals 15 residues. The CDR3 sequence: CASSPRDSFSYEQYF. The CDR3 DNA reads as TGTGCCAGCTCACCCCGGGACAGCTTCTCCTACGAGCAGTACTTC.

This clone was seen just once. This chain joins TRBV5-1 and TRBJ2-5; the D gene is possibly TRBD2 (5 bases). Trimming shortened V by 4 bases and J by 1 base, and 11 bases separated the two germline ends. Germline V CDR1 and CDR2: SGHRS, YFSETQ. This CDR3 contains 14 residues. The CDR3 is CASSPRLTQETQYF. In DNA, the CDR3 is TGCGCCAGCAGCCCCAGACTAACCCAAGAGACCCAGTACTTC.

This chain joins TRBV19 and TRBJ2-5; possible D gene TRBD1, 5 bases. V lost 0 bases and J 4 bases, leaving 9 bases between the germline ends. The germline V gene encodes CDR1 LNHDA and CDR2 SQIVND (reference sequence). This CDR3 has 14 residues. The CDR3 DNA is TGTGCCAGTAGTATAGAAGGGGATGGAGAGACCCAGTACTTC. The encoded protein is CASSIEGDGETQYF.

The chain has TRBV27 and TRBJ1-4; 9 nucleotides line up with TRBD1. Trimming cost V 3 bases and J 5 bases; bases outside gene matches: 7. The CDR3 is 16 residues long. In germline, CDR1 is MNHEY, CDR2 SMNVEV (reference sequence). DNA for the CDR3: TGTGCCAGCAGTTTTGGGAGGGGACAGGGCAATGAAAAACTGTTTTTT. This encodes CASSFGRGQGNEKLFF.

This rearrangement joins TRBV29-1 to TRBJ1-5; 7 nucleotides align to TRBD1. In germline, CDR1 is SQVTM, CDR2 ANQGSEA. The CDR3 covers 13 residues. With 6 bases clipped from V and 6 bases from J, the junction kept 8 bases outside the gene matches. CDR3 loop: CSVGNRGGQPQHF. The CDR3 DNA sequence: TGCAGCGTGGGAAACAGGGGCGGTCAGCCCCAGCATTTT.

The chain couples TRBV11-2 to TRBJ2-7, with a possible D match to TRBD1 (6 bases). This CDR3 is built from 15 residues. The V and J ends lost 1 base and 4 bases respectively, with 14 bases between them. Germline assignment: CDR1 SGHAT and CDR2 FQNNGV. Here the CDR3 DNA reads TGTGCCAGCAGCTTAGCCCCACAGGGAACTTACGAGCAGTACTTC. Translated, it gives CASSLAPQGTYEQYF.

V gene TRBV5-6 combines with J gene TRBJ2-1, with 7 bases identical to TRBD1. Germline lookup yields CDR1 SGHDT and CDR2 YYEEEE. The ends lost 0 bases at V and 2 bases at J; junction bases unmatched: 5. CDR3 size: 16 residues. CDR3 sequence (DNA): TGTGCCAGCAGCTTGGGAACAGGGGTACCCTACAATGAGCAGTTCTTC. Translated, it gives CASSLGTGVPYNEQFF.

The CDR3 DNA reads as TGCGCCAGCAGCCAAGGGGGGACGGCGGCCTACGAGCAGTACTTC. It encodes CASSQGGTAAYEQYF. The chain has TRBV4-1 and TRBJ2-7, with D perhaps assigned TRBD1 or TRBD2 (5 bases each). V was shortened by 1 base and J by 2 bases, with 12 bases between the two germline ends. Germline CDR1 reads MGHRA; CDR2 reads YSYEKL. This CDR3 comprises 15 residues.

In this sample, this clone turned up a few times. The chain recombines TRBV7-9 with TRBJ2-1, with 7 bases lining up with TRBD1. Germline lookup yields CDR1 SEHNR and CDR2 FQNEAQ (reference sequence). The V segment lost 8 bases and the J segment 10 bases; nucleotides outside the gene matches: 14. The CDR3 totals 14 residues. The CDR3 DNA reads TGTGCCAGCGGGGTGGGGGACAGATCCTCCGAGCAGTTCTTC. It yields the protein CASGVGDRSSEQFF.

This clone was observed once. The CDR3 protein is CASSLDFSSYEQYF. CDR3 DNA sequence: TGTGCCAGCAGCTTAGATTTTAGCTCCTACGAGCAGTACTTC. The V and J genes are TRBV7-2 and TRBJ2-7, with D unresolved. The germline gives CDR1 SGHTA, CDR2 FQGNSA. This CDR3 is 14 amino acids long. Trimming took off 1 base at V and 0 bases at J, with 7 bases between the two ends.

The chain carries TRBV28 and TRBJ2-3; tentative D call: TRBD2 (6 bases). CDR3 length: 19 residues. The V end was cut by 5 bases, the J end by 2 bases, with 26 bases between. Germline CDR1 reads MDHEN; CDR2 reads SYDVKM. The CDR3, as DNA: TGTGCCAGCAGTCCCAGGCGTACGGGAGTGGTTCGCGTCACAGATACGCAGTATTTT. It yields the protein CASSPRRTGVVRVTDTQYF.

The chain combines TRBV13 with TRBJ2-7; perhaps TRBD1 as D (5 bases). Germline V gene lookup returns CDR1 PRHDT and CDR2 FYEKMQ (reference sequence). The length of the CDR3 is 13 residues. The V end was cut by 1 base, the J end by 5 bases, with 9 bases between. In DNA form, the CDR3 reads TGTGCCAGCAGCTTAGACCAGGGCGACGAGCAGTACTTC. Amino acids: CASSLDQGDEQYF.

The chain recombines TRBV4-1 with TRBJ2-1; 12 bases map to TRBD2. CDR1 and CDR2 (germline): MGHRA, YSYEKL. The CDR3 consists of 18 residues. J lost 1 base, V lost 6 bases, and 10 bases had no gene match. The DNA of the CDR3 is TGCGCCAGCAGAAGGACTAGCGGGAAATTAGGGTCCTACAATGAGCAGTTCTTC. Protein: CASRRTSGKLGSYNEQFF.

The rearrangement uses TRBV5-8 and TRBJ2-1; D remains unclear. This CDR3 is 11 amino acids long. The ends were cut back, 1 base at V and 10 bases at J, with 6 bases in the middle. Germline loops: CDR1 SGHTS, CDR2 YDEGEE. In DNA form, the CDR3 reads TGTGCCAGCAGCTTGTGGGGAGAGCAGTTCTTC. This codes for CASSLWGEQFF.

This rearrangement joins TRBV30 to TRBJ2-6; 11 positions agree with TRBD1. The CDR3 has 18 residues. Germline CDR1 and CDR2: GTSNPN and SVGIG (reference sequence). After removal of 2 bases from V and 1 base from J, the junction contained 7 bases not matched to a gene. The CDR3 DNA sequence: TGTGCCTGGAGTTTTTGGACAGGGGGCGAGTCTGGGGCCAACGTCCTGACTTTC. Translation gives CAWSFWTGGESGANVLTF.

This clone was seen a few times. The rearrangement uses TRBV10-2 and TRBJ1-1, with D uncertain. The CDR3 sequence is 13 residues long. With 3 bases removed from V and 4 bases from J, the gap between germline ends came to 9 bases. Per the germline V gene, CDR1 is WSHSY and CDR2 is SAAADI. The CDR3 sequence: CASSDLLGTEAFF. DNA for the CDR3: TGCGCCAGCAGTGATTTGTTGGGCACTGAAGCTTTCTTT.

The genes are TRBV18 and TRBJ1-1, with D tentatively TRBD1 (5 bases). CDR3 size: 15 residues. The V and J ends lost 3 bases and 4 bases respectively, with 15 bases between them. Germline-derived CDR1 and CDR2 are KGHSH and LQKENI. The CDR3 bases are TGTGCCAGCTCACCCATACGGGGGGGAGGCACTGAAGCTTTCTTT. This translates into CASSPIRGGGTEAFF. Full variable domain (rest looked up from reference TRBV18 and TRBJ1-1): NAGVMQNPRHLVRRRGQEARLRCSPMKGHSHVYWYRQLPEEGLKFMVYLQKENIIDESGMPKERFSAEFPKEGPSILRIQQVVRGDSAAYFCASSPIRGGGTEAFFGQGTRLTVV.

V gene TRBV30 combines with J gene TRBJ1-5, with a tentative D call TRBD1 (5 bases). Germline V gene lookup returns CDR1 GTSNPN and CDR2 SVGIG (reference sequence). The CDR3 is 14 residues long. V lost 1 base and J 5 bases, leaving 12 bases between the germline ends. CDR3 in amino acids: CAWSEGLSYQPQHF. CDR3 in DNA: TGTGCCTGGAGTGAGGGACTGAGCTATCAGCCCCAGCATTTT.

There are a few counts of this clone. This chain links TRBV30 with TRBJ1-6; D ambiguous. From germline, CDR1 is GTSNPN and CDR2 SVGIG (reference sequence). Trimming stripped 4 bases from V and 0 bases from J, with 16 bases between. CDR3 length equals 17 residues. The chain's CDR3 is CAWTRALDPSYNSPLHF. The CDR3 bases are TGTGCCTGGACGCGCGCTTTAGATCCCTCCTATAATTCACCCCTCCACTTT.

The rearrangement links TRBV13 to TRBJ2-7; D gene ambiguous. Trimming took off 5 bases at V and 4 bases at J, with 9 bases between the two ends. The CDR3 consists of 12 residues. Per germline, CDR1 PRHDT and CDR2 FYEKMQ (reference sequence). CDR3 region: CASSPDSYEQYF. For the CDR3, the DNA is TGTGCCAGCAGCCCCGACTCTTACGAGCAGTACTTC.

The rearrangement links TRBV10-1 to TRBJ1-1; D unresolved. Germline CDR1 reads WNHNN; CDR2 reads SYGVQD (reference sequence). V lost 10 bases to trimming and J lost 1 base, with 13 bases between them. The CDR3 length is 13 residues. CDR3 bases: TGCGCCACCCCTCCGATCGAGAACACTGAAGCTTTCTTT. The encoded protein is CATPPIENTEAFF.

The chain is built from TRBV28 and TRBJ1-1; a weak D match, TRBD1 (6 bases). Trimming shortened V by 3 bases and J by 0 bases, and 17 bases separated the two germline ends. There are 17 residues in the CDR3. Germline CDR1 reads MDHEN; CDR2 reads SYDVKM. CDR3 protein: CASSLVGTGKVNTEAFF. Here the CDR3 DNA reads TGTGCCAGCAGTTTGGTCGGTACAGGGAAGGTGAACACTGAAGCTTTCTTT.

This clone was recorded a few times. V gene TRBV5-4 combines with J gene TRBJ2-3; D is uncertain. Trimming left V 4 bases short and J 12 bases short, with 15 bases between. Germline CDR1 is SGHNT and CDR2 is YYREEE (reference sequence). This CDR3 has 12 amino acids. The CDR3, as DNA: TGTGCCAGCAGCCTGGACGGCAGATTTCAGTATTTT. Its protein product is CASSLDGRFQYF.

This chain connects TRBV27 to TRBJ2-6; perhaps TRBD2 as D (6 bases). CDR3 length: 16 residues. The germline V gene encodes CDR1 MNHEY and CDR2 SMNVEV (reference sequence). The germline V and J ends were trimmed by 6 bases and 4 bases, with 16 bases remaining between them. CDR3 protein: CASSGFGGRGANVLTF. For the CDR3, the DNA is TGTGCCAGCAGCGGGTTTGGGGGGAGAGGGGCCAACGTCCTGACTTTC.

The chain recombines TRBV6-1 with TRBJ1-3, with 8 positions matching TRBD1. Trimming took 7 bases from V and 3 from J; bases not matched to a gene: 5. The CDR3 loop spans 14 amino acids. CDR1 is MNHNS and CDR2 is SASEGT in the germline V gene. CDR3 amino acids: CASNTGGLGNTIYF. In DNA, the CDR3 is TGTGCCAGCAACACAGGGGGTCTTGGAAACACCATATATTTT.